The clone carrying this T cell receptor (beta chain) occurred a few times. As yet, its antigen is unknown. This sample is part of a study of T-cell memory formation after mild COVID-19. V was shortened by 0 bases and J by 5 bases, with 19 bases between the two germline ends. Per the germline V gene, CDR1 is LGHNA and CDR2 is YSLEER. The CDR3 extends over 17 amino acids. MiXCR was run by TCRdb on the 5' RACE reads, yielding one entry per CDR3 protein. The sample includes roughly 480,000 distinct CDR3 sequences, around 27% of them seen just once. Study-wide results and caveats: Clones that contracted from day 15 to 85 had balanced CD4/CD8; later expanders were CD4+ biased.

This receptor was identified in an adult woman who had mild COVID-19 (a few samples of this study predate the infection). Cell type and time point are not known. Input material: PBMCs or a T cell subset sorted from them (not recorded which). The chain employs TRBV4-3 and TRBJ1-1; D possibly corresponds to TRBD1 (5 bases). DNA of the CDR3: TGCGCCAGCAGCCAAGATCTGCAAACATGGGGGAATACTGAAGCTTTCTTT. Encoded protein: CASSQDLQTWGNTEAFF.